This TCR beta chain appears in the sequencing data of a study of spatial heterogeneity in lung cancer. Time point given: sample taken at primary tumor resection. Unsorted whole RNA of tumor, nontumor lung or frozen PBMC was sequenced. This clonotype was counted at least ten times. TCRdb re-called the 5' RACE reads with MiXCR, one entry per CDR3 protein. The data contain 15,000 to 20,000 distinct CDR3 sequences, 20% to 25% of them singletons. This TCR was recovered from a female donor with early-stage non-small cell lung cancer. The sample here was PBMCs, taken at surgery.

CDR3 sequence reads: CASSQGPSLTYSPLHF. For the CDR3, the DNA is TGCGCCAGCAGCCAAGGGCCCAGCCTGACTTATTCACCCCTCCACTTT. V usage is TRBV4-1 and J usage is TRBJ1-6; D gene unclear. Germline V CDR1 and CDR2: MGHRA, YSYEKL. The CDR3 is made up of 16 amino acids. V lost 1 base, J lost 8 bases, and 15 bases lay in between.